This T cell receptor (beta chain) was observed in a study of technical replicates of blood from a few donors. Using immunoSEQ multiplex PCR, the repertoire was profiled, and TCRdb retains in-frame clones only, with some absent. This sample yields over 50,000 clones, of which 90% to 95% are seen a single time; over 0.2% belongs to the top ten. This clone has only one observation. The V and J ends lost 7 bases and 5 bases respectively, with 32 bases between them. From germline, CDR1 is SQVTM and CDR2 ANQGSEA. This CDR3 is built from 18 residues. The source material was T cells isolated from PBMCs. The V call is TRBV29-1, the J call TRBJ1-2, with D maybe TRBD1 (5 bases). The receptor comes from a human donor in good health. The CDR3, as DNA: TGCAGCGCCGCCAATGGGCCTTATCTTCTGGGGGACTGGTATGGCTACACCTTC. Its translation is CSAANGPYLLGDWYGYTF.